This T cell receptor beta chain was found in a study of CD8 T cells in ankylosing spondylitis. This CDR3 region has 15 residues. V lost 2 bases to trimming and J lost 2 bases; unmatched junction nucleotides: 2. This clonotype was picked up a small number of times. The antigen remains unidentified. TCRdb re-derived calls from the 5' RACE reads in MiXCR, one entry per CDR3 protein. Of 500,000 to 550,000 distinct CDR3 sequences detected, roughly 13% appear once; the ten largest clones hold about 6.8%. Regarding the study as a whole: Ankylosing spondylitis blood appeared to carry a characteristic TCR beta motif of seven to nine highly homologous variants.

The receptor comes from a male donor with ankylosing spondylitis. The sample taken for sequencing was blood, either unsorted or a sorted T cell fraction (not recorded which). The V call is TRBV12-3 or TRBV12-4, the J call TRBJ2-7; 11 nucleotides line up with TRBD2. CDR3 in DNA: TGTGCCAGCAGTTTACTAGCGGGAGGTACCTACGAGCAGTACTTC. This encodes CASSLLAGGTYEQYF.